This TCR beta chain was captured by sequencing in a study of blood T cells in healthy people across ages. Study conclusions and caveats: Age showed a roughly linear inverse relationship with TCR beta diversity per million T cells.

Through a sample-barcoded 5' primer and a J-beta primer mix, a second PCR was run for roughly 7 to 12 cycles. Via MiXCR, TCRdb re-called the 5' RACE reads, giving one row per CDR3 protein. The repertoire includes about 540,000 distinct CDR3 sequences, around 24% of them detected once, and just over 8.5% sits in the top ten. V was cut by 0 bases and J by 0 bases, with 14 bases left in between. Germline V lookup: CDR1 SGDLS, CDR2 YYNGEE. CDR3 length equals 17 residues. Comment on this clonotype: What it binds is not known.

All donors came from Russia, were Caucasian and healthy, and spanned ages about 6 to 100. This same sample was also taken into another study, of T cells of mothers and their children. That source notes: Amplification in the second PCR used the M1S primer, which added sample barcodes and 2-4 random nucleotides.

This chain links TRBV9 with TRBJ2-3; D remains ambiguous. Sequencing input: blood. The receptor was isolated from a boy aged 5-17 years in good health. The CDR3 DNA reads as TGTGCCAGCAGCGTAGCAGCCCAATCAAGGAGCACAGATACGCAGTATTTT. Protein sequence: CASSVAAQSRSTDTQYF.